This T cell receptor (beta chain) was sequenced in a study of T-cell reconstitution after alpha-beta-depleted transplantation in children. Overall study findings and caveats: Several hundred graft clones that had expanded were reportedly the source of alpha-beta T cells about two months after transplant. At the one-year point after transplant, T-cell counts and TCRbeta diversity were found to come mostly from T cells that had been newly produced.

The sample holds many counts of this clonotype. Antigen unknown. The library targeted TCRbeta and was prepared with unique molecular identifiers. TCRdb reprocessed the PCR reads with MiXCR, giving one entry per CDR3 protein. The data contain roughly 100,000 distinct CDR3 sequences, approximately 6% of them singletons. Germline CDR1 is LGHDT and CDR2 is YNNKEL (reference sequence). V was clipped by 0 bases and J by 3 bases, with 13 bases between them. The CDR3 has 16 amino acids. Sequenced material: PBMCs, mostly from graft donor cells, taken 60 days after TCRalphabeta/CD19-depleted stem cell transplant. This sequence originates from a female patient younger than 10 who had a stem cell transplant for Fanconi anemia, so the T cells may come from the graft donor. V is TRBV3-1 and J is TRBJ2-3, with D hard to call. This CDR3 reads CASSQDLALITDTQYF. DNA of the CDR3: TGTGCCAGCAGCCAAGATCTCGCCCTAATTACAGATACGCAGTATTTT.